This entry lists 27 T cell receptor beta chains sequenced from one sample in a study of regulatory T cells in long-lasting Graves disease. Time point meaning: persistent/refractory GD, antithyroid drugs over 5 years with positive TRAb. RNA extracted from PBMCs served as the sequencing template. Arm-PCR with iRepertoire HTBI primers amplified the CDR3 regions for these TCR beta libraries. TCRdb passed the multiplex PCR reads through MiXCR, listing each CDR3 protein once. The sample yields hundreds of thousands of distinct CDR3 sequences, less than 25% seen once. The sample consisted of peripheral blood mononuclear cells (PBMCs), taken when the disease was refractory, from a patient treated with antithyroid drugs. The receptors derive from a female donor with Graves disease.

This clonotype was picked up many times. The rearrangement links TRBV27 to TRBJ2-5, with a possible D match to TRBD1 (6 bases). This CDR3 region has 15 residues. Germline V CDR1 and CDR2: MNHEY, SMNVEV (reference sequence). V was clipped by 3 bases and J by 5 bases, with 16 bases between them. Written as DNA, the CDR3 is TGTGCCAGCAGTTTCACCCCAGGGGTTTGGGAGACCCAGTACTTC. It codes for CASSFTPGVWETQYF.

The sample holds many counts of this clonotype. J is TRBJ1-3 and V is TRBV5-1; D call uncertain. CDR1 SGHRS and CDR2 YFSETQ come from the germline V gene. The CDR3 runs to 16 residues. With 2 bases removed from V and 2 bases from J, the gap between germline ends came to 14 bases. Written as DNA, the CDR3 is TGCGCCAGCAGCTTTAGTGCAGGTCACCCTGGAAACACCATATATTTT. It specifies CASSFSAGHPGNTIYF.

This chain uses TRBV4-1 with TRBJ2-2, with 9 nucleotides matching TRBD1. There are 15 residues in the CDR3. Trimming took 3 bases from V and 3 from J; bases not matched to a gene: 2. Germline V gives CDR1 MGHRA, CDR2 YSYEKL. This chain's CDR3 is CASSHRTGDTGELFF. Here the CDR3 DNA reads TGCGCCAGCAGCCACCGGACAGGGGACACCGGGGAGCTGTTTTTT.

The chain has TRBV12-3 or TRBV12-4 and TRBJ1-3; 7 bases agree with TRBD1. V dropped 4 bases and J dropped 0; count of bases not matched to a gene: 6. The length of the CDR3 is 16 residues. The CDR3 region is CASSSQGGLSGNTIYF. Written as DNA, the CDR3 is TGTGCCAGCAGTTCTCAAGGGGGCCTCTCTGGAAACACCATATATTTT.

This clonotype was counted between two and nine times. This rearrangement joins TRBV20-1 to TRBJ1-5, with unresolved D. The CDR3 consists of 16 residues. Trimming took off 3 bases at V and 0 bases at J, with 15 bases between the two ends. CDR1 and CDR2 from the germline V gene are DFQATT and SNEGSKA (reference sequence). The CDR3: CSARRGYSNSNQPQHF. In nucleotides, the CDR3 is TGCAGTGCTAGGCGAGGGTACTCGAATAGCAATCAGCCCCAGCATTTT.

V and J are TRBV28 and TRBJ2-1; 8 bases are a match to TRBD2. Germline CDR1 reads MDHEN; CDR2 reads SYDVKM. The CDR3 loop spans 13 amino acids. CDR3 DNA: TGTGCGGTCGGGAGGGAAATTAGGAATGAGCAGTTCTTC. It translates to CAVGREIRNEQFF.

Worth noting for this clonotype: An end of the junction does not agree with germline; a read error may underlie this. The genes are TRBV28 and TRBJ1-5; D uncertain. Germline lookup yields CDR1 MDHEN and CDR2 SYDVKM. The length of the CDR3 is 15 residues. CDR3: CASSLMGGGNRPQHF. In nucleotides, the CDR3 is TGTGCCAGCAGTTTGATGGGAGGAGGCAATCGGCCCCAGCATTTT.

A word on this clonotype: Since a much larger clone is just one base distant, this may be a read error. The chain is built from TRBV6-1 and TRBJ1-5; tentative D call: TRBD1 (5 bases). The CDR3 has 16 amino acids. Germline V gives CDR1 MNHNS, CDR2 SASEGT. The CDR3 here is CASRPLRVYSNQLQHF. The DNA for the CDR3 is TGTGCCAGCAGGCCCCTCAGGGTCTATAGCAATCAGCTCCAGCATTTT.

This clonotype was recorded a few times. The chain links TRBV27 to TRBJ2-2; D gene ambiguous. V was trimmed by 2 bases and J by 4 bases, leaving 5 bases between them. This CDR3 spans 13 amino acids. Germline loops: CDR1 MNHEY, CDR2 SMNVEV (reference sequence). CDR3 bases: TGTGCCAGCAGTTTAGGTCTCACCGGGGAGCTGTTTTTT. Translation: CASSLGLTGELFF.

This clonotype has a handful of counts. The V call is TRBV5-1, the J call TRBJ1-1; D perhaps matches TRBD1 (6 bases). Germline assignment: CDR1 SGHRS and CDR2 YFSETQ. The CDR3 is 17 residues long. Trimming cost V 4 bases and J 1 base, with 20 bases left between them. The CDR3 DNA sequence: TGCGCCAGCAGCCTAGGGGGGGGTCAGAGAAAGAACACTGAAGCTTTCTTT. It yields the protein CASSLGGGQRKNTEAFF.

This clonotype was detected a few times. V usage is TRBV5-1 and J usage is TRBJ1-6; TRBD1 aligns across 7 bases. V lost 3 bases, J lost 7 bases, and 4 bases stayed unmatched. There are 14 residues in the CDR3. The germline gives CDR1 SGHRS, CDR2 YFSETQ. The CDR3 here is CASSWDSLNSPLHF. The CDR3 DNA is TGCGCCAGCAGCTGGGACAGCCTGAATTCACCCCTCCACTTT.

The sample holds many counts of this clonotype. The V gene is TRBV13, the J gene TRBJ2-7, with TRBD1 matching over 7 bases. The length of the CDR3 is 15 residues. Germline V lookup: CDR1 PRHDT, CDR2 FYEKMQ (reference sequence). V was clipped by 0 bases and J by 7 bases; unmatched bases: 9. The CDR3: CASSLGQAGGREQYF. The CDR3 DNA sequence: TGTGCCAGCAGCTTAGGCCAGGCAGGGGGTCGAGAGCAGTACTTC.

The chain joins TRBV5-6 to TRBJ2-7; tentatively, D is TRBD2 (5 bases). The CDR3 extends over 16 amino acids. V was clipped by 3 bases and J by 0 bases, with 16 bases between them. CDR1 SGHDT and CDR2 YYEEEE come from the germline V gene. The CDR3 loop reads CASSSVGRTGSYEQYF. CDR3 DNA sequence: TGTGCCAGCAGCTCCGTAGGACGGACTGGCTCCTACGAGCAGTACTTC.

This clonotype occurred many times. The chain combines TRBV11-3 with TRBJ2-2, with D perhaps matching TRBD2 (6 bases). Germline V lookup: CDR1 SGHNT, CDR2 YENEEA. Deletions cut 5 bases from V and 0 bases from J, with 10 bases between. CDR3 length: 15 amino acids. CDR3 residues: CASSTRDSNTGELFF. The CDR3 DNA follows: TGTGCCAGCAGCACCCGGGACTCGAACACCGGGGAGCTGTTTTTT.

V and J are TRBV27 and TRBJ2-7; D possibly corresponds to TRBD2 (5 bases). The germline V gene encodes CDR1 MNHEY and CDR2 SMNVEV (reference sequence). V shed 6 bases and J shed 7 bases, with 10 bases lying between them. This CDR3 has 11 amino acids. CDR3 nucleotides: TGTGCCAGCAGATCCCGGGGAGAGCAGTACTTC. Amino acid sequence: CASRSRGEQYF.

This clonotype was detected only a few times. CDR3 nucleotide sequence: TGCAGTGCTCCCAGGGGGAGCTCCTATAATTCACCCCTCCACTTT. This gives the protein CSAPRGSSYNSPLHF. This rearrangement joins TRBV20-1 to TRBJ1-6; 7 nucleotides align to TRBD1. In germline, CDR1 is DFQATT, CDR2 SNEGSKA (reference sequence). V shed 5 bases and J 0 bases; nucleotides not matched to a gene: 4. The CDR3 runs 15 residues.

This clonotype was detected only a few times. The chain has TRBV7-8 and TRBJ1-2; D is possibly TRBD1 (6 bases). The CDR3 totals 15 residues. Deletions cut 2 bases from V and 1 base from J, with 11 bases between. Germline V gene lookup returns CDR1 SGHVS and CDR2 FQNEAQ. The CDR3 nucleotides read TGTGCCAGCAGCTTATATGGGACACTTAACTATGGCTACACCTTC. It translates to CASSLYGTLNYGYTF.

This chain uses TRBV4-1 with TRBJ2-5; D is unclear. The CDR3 consists of 15 residues. Germline CDR1 reads MGHRA; CDR2 reads YSYEKL. Trimming took 1 base from V and 0 from J, leaving 9 bases between them. The CDR3 DNA is TGCGCCAGCAGCCAAGGGGCCTCCTACCAAGAGACCCAGTACTTC. Translated, it gives CASSQGASYQETQYF.

This clonotype was detected many times. CDR3 nucleotide sequence: TGTGCCAGCAGCCCAAGGACTAGCGGGAACACCGGGGAGCTGTTTTTT. Translation gives CASSPRTSGNTGELFF. V and J are TRBV7-9 and TRBJ2-2, with 10 bases aligning to TRBD2. The CDR3 totals 16 residues. Germline lookup yields CDR1 SEHNR and CDR2 FQNEAQ (reference sequence). Unmatched junction bases numbered 4, after V lost 5 bases and J lost 1 base.

The rearrangement joins TRBV29-1 to TRBJ2-2, with 8 bases lining up with TRBD2. Germline V gene lookup returns CDR1 SQVTM and CDR2 ANQGSEA. Trimming took 6 bases from V and 2 from J; bases not matched to a gene: 8. The CDR3 has 15 residues. In DNA, the CDR3 is TGCAGCGTAGCATGGGTAGCGGGAAACACCGGGGAGCTGTTTTTT. Translation: CSVAWVAGNTGELFF.

This clonotype has a count of ten or more. The CDR3 protein is CASMEGAASTMKQFF. CDR3 DNA sequence: TGTGCCAGCATGGAGGGCGCAGCCTCTACAATGAAGCAGTTCTTC. V is TRBV2 and J is TRBJ2-1; the D gene is possibly TRBD2 (6 bases). V lost 7 bases and J 11 bases, leaving 24 bases between the germline ends. CDR3 length equals 15 residues. CDR1 SNHLY and CDR2 FYNNEI come from the germline V gene.

V and J are TRBV5-1 and TRBJ2-7, with 7 bases that match TRBD1. The V and J ends lost 4 bases and 2 bases, in that order; junction bases with no gene match: 6. The CDR3 has 14 amino acids. Germline CDR1 SGHRS, CDR2 YFSETQ. CDR3 protein: CASSARQGPYEQYF. CDR3 DNA: TGCGCCAGCAGCGCTAGACAGGGCCCCTACGAGCAGTACTTC.

Many counts were recorded for this clonotype. This chain uses TRBV2 with TRBJ1-4; D gene unclear. V lost 7 bases to trimming and J lost 3 bases, with 18 bases between them. The CDR3 contains 16 residues. The germline V gene encodes CDR1 SNHLY and CDR2 FYNNEI. This CDR3 is CASTRNLVGSNEKLFF. CDR3 DNA: TGTGCCAGCACCAGAAATCTGGTCGGCTCTAATGAAAAACTGTTTTTT.

This rearrangement joins TRBV12-3 or TRBV12-4 to TRBJ2-1; 8 bases map to TRBD2. With V trimmed by 7 bases and J by 6 bases, 8 bases remained unmatched. The CDR3 sequence is 14 residues long. This CDR3 reads CASTLGTRGNEQFF. The CDR3 DNA follows: TGTGCCAGCACCTTGGGGACTAGAGGCAATGAGCAGTTCTTC.

The chain couples TRBV28 to TRBJ2-3; TRBD2 might be the D (6 bases). V was shortened by 2 bases and J by 6 bases, with 15 bases between the two germline ends. The CDR3 length is 15 residues. The germline V gene encodes CDR1 MDHEN and CDR2 SYDVKM. CDR3 residues: CASSLGTAPLDTQYF. DNA for the CDR3: TGTGCCAGCAGTTTAGGGACTGCCCCCTTGGATACGCAGTATTTT. The full variable domain, completed using reference TRBV28 and TRBJ2-3, is DVKVTQSSRYLVKRTGEKVFLECVQDMDHENMFWYRQDPGLGLRLIYFSYDVKMKEKGDIPEGYSVSREKKERFSLILESASTNQTSMYLCASSLGTAPLDTQYFGPGTRLTVL.

There are many counts of this clonotype. This rearrangement joins TRBV28 to TRBJ1-1; D gene ambiguous. This CDR3 region has 13 residues. V dropped 3 bases and J dropped 4 bases, with 9 bases sitting between them. Germline loops: CDR1 MDHEN, CDR2 SYDVKM. The CDR3 region is CASSFHEGTEAFF. As DNA, the CDR3 is TGTGCCAGCAGTTTCCATGAAGGCACTGAAGCTTTCTTT.

The sample holds many counts of this clonotype. The chain has TRBV2 and TRBJ2-7, with TRBD1 identical over 10 bases. The germline V gene has CDR1 SNHLY and CDR2 FYNNEI. The CDR3 runs to 19 residues. J was trimmed by 7 bases and V by 6 bases; bases with no gene match: 24. In DNA, the CDR3 is TGTGCCAGCAGACGTCCGGGACAGGGGTCCTCTATCCTACGTTGGGAGCAGTACTTC. As protein: CASRRPGQGSSILRWEQYF.